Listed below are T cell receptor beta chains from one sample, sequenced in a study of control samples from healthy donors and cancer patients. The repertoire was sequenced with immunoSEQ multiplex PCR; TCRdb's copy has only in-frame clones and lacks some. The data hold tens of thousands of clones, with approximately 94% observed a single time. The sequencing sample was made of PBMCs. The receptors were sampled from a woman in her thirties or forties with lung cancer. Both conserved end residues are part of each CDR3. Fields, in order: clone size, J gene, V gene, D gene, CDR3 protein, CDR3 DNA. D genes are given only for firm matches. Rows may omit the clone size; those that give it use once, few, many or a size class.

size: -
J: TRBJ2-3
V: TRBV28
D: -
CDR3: CASNTVRSTQYF
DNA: TGTGCCAGCAATACCGTTCGGAGTACGCAGTATTTT

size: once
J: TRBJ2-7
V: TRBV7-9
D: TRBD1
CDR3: CASSSLADRADTYEQYF
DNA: TGTGCCAGCAGCTCCCTCGCCGACAGGGCCGATACCTACGAGCAGTACTTC

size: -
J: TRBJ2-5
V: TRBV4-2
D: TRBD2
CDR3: CASSQDRGRGGGETQYF
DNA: TGTGCCAGCAGCCAAGATCGAGGACGGGGGGGCGGTGAGACCCAGTACTTC

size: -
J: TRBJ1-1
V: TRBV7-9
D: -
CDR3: CASSVRTDRSTEAFF
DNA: TGTGCCAGCAGCGTCAGGACAGATCGGTCCACTGAAGCTTTCTTT

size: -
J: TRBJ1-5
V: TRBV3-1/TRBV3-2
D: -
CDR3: CASSRGSEQPQHF
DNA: TGTGCCAGCAGCCGGGGGTCGGAGCAGCCCCAGCATTTT

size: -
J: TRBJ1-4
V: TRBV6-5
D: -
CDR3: CASSYSRGTNEKLFF
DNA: TGTGCCAGCAGTTACTCAAGGGGAACTAATGAAAAACTGTTTTTT

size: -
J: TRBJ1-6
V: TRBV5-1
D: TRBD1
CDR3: CASSFTGQGYSPLHF
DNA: TGCGCCAGCAGCTTCACGGGACAGGGCTATTCACCCCTCCACTTT

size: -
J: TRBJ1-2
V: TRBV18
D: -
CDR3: CASSSGTEGYGYTF
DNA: TGTGCCAGCTCATCCGGGACTGAAGGATATGGCTACACCTTC

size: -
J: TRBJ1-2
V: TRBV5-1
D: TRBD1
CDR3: CASSSTGQGPYTF
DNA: TGCGCCAGCAGCTCAACGGGACAGGGTCCCTACACCTTC

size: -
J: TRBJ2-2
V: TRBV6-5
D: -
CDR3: CASRDVYTGELFF
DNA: TGTGCCAGTAGGGACGTTTACACCGGGGAGCTGTTTTTT

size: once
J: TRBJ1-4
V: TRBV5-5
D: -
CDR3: CASSLGGAGEKLFF
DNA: TGTGCCAGCAGTTTAGGGGGGGCTGGAGAAAAACTGTTTTTT

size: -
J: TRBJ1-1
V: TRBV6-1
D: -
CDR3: CASSEVPGGGDEAFF
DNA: TGTGCCAGCAGTGAAGTTCCAGGCGGGGGAGATGAAGCTTTCTTT

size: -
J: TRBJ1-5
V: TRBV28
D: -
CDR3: CASSLRITPYSNQPQHF
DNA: TGTGCCAGCAGTCTCCGCATTACCCCTTATAGCAATCAGCCCCAGCATTTT

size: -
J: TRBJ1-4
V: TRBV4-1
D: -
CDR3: CASRAGGEKLFF
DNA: TGCGCCTCCAGGGCCGGGGGTGAAAAACTGTTTTTT

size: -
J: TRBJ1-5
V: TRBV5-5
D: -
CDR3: CASSRSHPSNQPQHF
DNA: TGTGCCAGCAGCAGATCCCACCCAAGCAATCAGCCCCAGCATTTT

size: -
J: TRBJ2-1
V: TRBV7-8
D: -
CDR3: CASSYTSRGSYNEQFF
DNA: TGTGCCAGCAGCTATACCTCCCGGGGCTCCTACAATGAGCAGTTCTTC

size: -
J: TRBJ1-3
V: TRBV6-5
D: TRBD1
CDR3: CASSYRQGAFGNTIYF
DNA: TGTGCCAGCAGTTACCGACAGGGGGCCTTTGGAAACACCATATATTTT

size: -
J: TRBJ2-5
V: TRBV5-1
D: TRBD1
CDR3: CASSLGTGEIQETQYF
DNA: TGCGCCAGCAGCTTGGGTACAGGGGAGATCCAAGAGACCCAGTACTTC

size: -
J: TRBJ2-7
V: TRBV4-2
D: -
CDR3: CASSQDGATEQYF
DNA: TGTGCCAGCAGCCAAGATGGGGCTACCGAGCAGTACTTC

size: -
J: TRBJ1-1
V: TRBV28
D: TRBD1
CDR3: CALGDRSINTEAFF
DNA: TGTGCCCTCGGGGACAGGTCTATCAACACTGAAGCTTTCTTT

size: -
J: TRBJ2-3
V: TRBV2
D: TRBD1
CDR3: CASMRDRGTDTQYF
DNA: TGTGCCAGCATGCGGGACAGGGGAACAGATACGCAGTATTTT

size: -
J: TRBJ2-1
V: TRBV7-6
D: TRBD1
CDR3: CASSTPTGNSYNEQFF
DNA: TGTGCCAGCAGCACCCCGACAGGGAACTCCTACAATGAGCAGTTCTTC

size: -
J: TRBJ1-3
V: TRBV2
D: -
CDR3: CASEDVARIRAGNTIYF
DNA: TGTGCCAGTGAGGACGTGGCGAGGATCCGCGCTGGAAACACCATATATTTT

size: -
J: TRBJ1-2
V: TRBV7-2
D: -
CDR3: CASSLMGLVYGYTF
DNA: TGTGCCAGCAGCTTAATGGGGTTGGTCTATGGCTACACCTTC

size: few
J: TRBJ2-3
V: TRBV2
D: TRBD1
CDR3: CASSRTGVAGYTDTQYF
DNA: TGTGCCAGCAGTCGGACAGGGGTGGCAGGGTACACAGATACGCAGTATTTT

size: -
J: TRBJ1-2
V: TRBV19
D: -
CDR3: CASSHGGLGYTF
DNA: TGTGCCAGTAGTCACGGGGGTCTTGGCTACACCTTC

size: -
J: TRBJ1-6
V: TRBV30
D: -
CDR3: CAWSVPGGDSPLHF
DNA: TGTGCCTGGAGTGTACCTGGGGGGGACTCACCCCTCCACTTT

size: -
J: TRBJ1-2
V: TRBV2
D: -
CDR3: CASSAGPFNYGYTF
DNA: TGTGCCAGCAGTGCAGGGCCCTTCAACTATGGCTACACCTTC

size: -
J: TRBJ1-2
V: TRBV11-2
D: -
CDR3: CASSLGQGRTYGYTF
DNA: TGTGCCAGCAGCTTGGGGCAGGGGCGCACCTATGGCTACACCTTC

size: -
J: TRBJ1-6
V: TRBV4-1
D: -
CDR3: CASSPFWPERNSPLHF
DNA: TGCGCCAGCAGCCCGTTTTGGCCAGAACGCAATTCACCCCTCCACTTT

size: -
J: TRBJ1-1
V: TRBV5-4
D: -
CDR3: CASSPLSVNTEAFF
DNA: TGTGCCAGCAGCCCCCTGTCCGTTAACACTGAAGCTTTCTTT

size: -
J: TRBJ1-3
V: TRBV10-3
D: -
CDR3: CAISVIDRGNTIYF
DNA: TGTGCCATCAGTGTCATCGACAGGGGAAACACCATATATTTT

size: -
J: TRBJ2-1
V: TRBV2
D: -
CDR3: CASSSRVGSYNEQFF
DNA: TGTGCCAGCAGCTCTAGGGTAGGATCCTACAATGAGCAGTTCTTC

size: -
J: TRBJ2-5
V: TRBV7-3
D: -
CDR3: CASSAYQETQYF
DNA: TGTGCCAGCAGCGCTTACCAAGAGACCCAGTACTTC

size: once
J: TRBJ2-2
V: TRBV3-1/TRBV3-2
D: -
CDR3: CASSLADTGELFF
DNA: TGTGCCAGCAGCCTGGCCGACACCGGGGAGCTGTTTTTT

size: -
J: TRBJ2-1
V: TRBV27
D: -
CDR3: CASSSTGPQFF
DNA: TGTGCCAGCAGTTCGACCGGGCCGCAGTTCTTC

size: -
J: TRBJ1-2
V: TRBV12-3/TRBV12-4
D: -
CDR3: CASSLGQYGYTF
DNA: TGTGCCAGCAGTTTAGGACAGTATGGCTACACCTTC

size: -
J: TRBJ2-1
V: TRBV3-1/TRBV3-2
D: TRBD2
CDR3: CASSQEKDSGGYEQFF
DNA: TGTGCCAGCAGCCAAGAAAAGGACTCCGGGGGGTATGAGCAGTTCTTC

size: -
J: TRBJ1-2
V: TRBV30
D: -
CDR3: CAWVHRSYGYTF
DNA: TGTGCCTGGGTACACAGATCCTATGGCTACACCTTC

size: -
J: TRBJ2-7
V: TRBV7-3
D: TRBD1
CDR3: CASGQGPKSSYEQYF
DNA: TGTGCCAGCGGACAGGGTCCTAAATCCTCCTACGAGCAGTACTTC

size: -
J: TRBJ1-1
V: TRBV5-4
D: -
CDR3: CASRKGPNTEAFF
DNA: TGTGCCAGCAGAAAGGGCCCGAACACTGAAGCTTTCTTT